Listed below are T cell receptor beta chains from one sample, sequenced in a study of cytomegalovirus exposure and HLA in healthy donors. The assay was immunoSEQ multiplex PCR, and TCRdb's table has in-frame clones only and misses some. Of about 110,000 clones listed, 69% are singletons. Specimen: PBMCs. These TCRs come from a woman aged 70-85 years in good health and CMV-seropositive. CDR3s include the opening cysteine and the closing phenylalanine or tryptophan. Each record gives: clone size, J gene, D gene, V gene, CDR3 DNA, CDR3 protein. A D gene is named only where the DNA matches it firmly. Size is stated for part of the rows, as once, few or many counts, or as a class when the clone is expanded.

>NA|TRBJ2-3|NA|TRBV7-2
TGTGCCAGCAGCTTAGCGCTCGACAAACGTGCGGATACGCAGTATTTT
CASSLALDKRADTQYF
>NA|TRBJ1-1|NA|TRBV11-2
TGTGCCAGCAGCCCAGGGGCGAAAGCTTTCTTT
CASSPGAKAFF
>once|TRBJ2-2|TRBD1|TRBV2
TGTGCCAGCAGGCACGTTCCGGGACAGGGGGCGTTCGGGGAGCTGTTTTTT
CASRHVPGQGAFGELFF
>NA|TRBJ1-4|NA|TRBV20-1
TGCAGTGCTAGTAGTGAAAAACTGTTTTTT
CSASSEKLFF
>NA|TRBJ2-3|NA|TRBV19
TGTGCCAGTAGTAACCCCCTAGGTGCGCAGTATTTT
CASSNPLGAQYF
>NA|TRBJ1-4|TRBD1|TRBV18
TGTGCCAGCTCACCGAGACAGGGGGCTAATAATGAAAAACTGTTTTTT
CASSPRQGANNEKLFF
>few|TRBJ2-1|NA|TRBV19
TGTGCCAGTAATTTGTGGGGCCGCAATGAGCAGTTCTTC
CASNLWGRNEQFF
>NA|TRBJ1-5|TRBD1|TRBV30
TGTGCCTGGAGTCCAGGACAGGGCAGTCAGCCCCAGCATTTT
CAWSPGQGSQPQHF
>few|TRBJ2-7|NA|TRBV23-1
TGCGCCAGCAGTCAAATAGATCACCGCGAGGGAAAGAACGAGCAGTACTTC
CASSQIDHREGKNEQYF
>NA|TRBJ2-5|TRBD1|TRBV2
TGTGCCAGCAGCCGGTACGGGACAGGGTCAGAGACCCAGTACTTC
CASSRYGTGSETQYF
>NA|TRBJ2-7|TRBD2|TRBV5-5
TGTGCCAGCAGCTTGGAACTAGCGGGGGGCTTCTCCTACGAGCAGTACTTC
CASSLELAGGFSYEQYF
>NA|TRBJ1-2|TRBD1|TRBV6-5
TGTGCCAGCAGTTACCAGGGGGGCTCGGATGGCTACACCTTC
CASSYQGGSDGYTF
>NA|TRBJ1-4|TRBD1|TRBV11-2
TGTGCCAGCAGTCCATGGGGCACAGGGGTAGTTGAAAAACTGTTTTTT
CASSPWGTGVVEKLFF
>NA|TRBJ1-4|NA|TRBV5-1
TGCGCCAGCTCCCTGGGAGGGAATGAAAAACTGTTTTTT
CASSLGGNEKLFF
>NA|TRBJ1-3|NA|TRBV7-2
TGTGCCAGCAGCATGAGCTCTGGAAACACCATATATTTT
CASSMSSGNTIYF
>NA|TRBJ2-5|NA|TRBV5-4
TGTGCCAGCAGCCCCTCCCAAGAGACCCAGTACTTC
CASSPSQETQYF
>NA|TRBJ2-2|NA|TRBV5-1
TGCGCCAGCAGCACCTACGACACCGGGGAGCTGTTTTTT
CASSTYDTGELFF
>NA|TRBJ1-1|NA|TRBV30
TGTGCCTGGAGGGACAGCTGGGGAAATGAAGCTTTCTTT
CAWRDSWGNEAFF
>NA|TRBJ1-2|NA|TRBV5-4
TGTGCCAGCAGCTTGGAGGGCTCGGAGGCCTATGGCTACACCTTC
CASSLEGSEAYGYTF
>NA|TRBJ1-4|NA|TRBV30
TGTGCCTGGAGTCAGGTCAGGACTGGAAAACTGTTTTTT
CAWSQVRTGKLFF
>NA|TRBJ1-1|TRBD1|TRBV5-1
TGCGCCAGCAGCAGAACACAGGGGAGAGTCGCTGAAGCTTTCTTT
CASSRTQGRVAEAFF
>NA|TRBJ2-5|TRBD1|TRBV30
TGTGCCTGGCGTCGAATAGGACAGGGTGGGGAGACCCAGTACTTC
CAWRRIGQGGETQYF
>NA|TRBJ2-2|TRBD1|TRBV4-1
TGCGCCAGCAGCTTGGGACAGGGGTACACCGGGGAGCTGTTTTTT
CASSLGQGYTGELFF
>many|TRBJ2-2|TRBD1|TRBV7-2
TGTGCCAGCAGCTCTGACAGGGCCTGGACCGGGGAGCTGTTTTTT
CASSSDRAWTGELFF
>NA|TRBJ1-3|TRBD1|TRBV11-2
TGTGCCAGCAGCTTTTTTTCTTTCCGGGACAGCTCTGGAAACACCATATATTTT
CASSFFSFRDSSGNTIYF
>NA|TRBJ1-5|TRBD1|TRBV2
TGTGCCAGCAGTGGACAGGGCTCCAATCAGCCCCAGCATTTT
CASSGQGSNQPQHF
>NA|TRBJ1-3|TRBD1|TRBV2
TGTGCCAGCAGCGCCCAGGGACAGGGGGTTTCTGGAAACACCATATATTTT
CASSAQGQGVSGNTIYF
>NA|TRBJ1-3|NA|TRBV7-9
TGTGCCAGCAGCTCCCGGGATCTGGTCCCTCAATTT
CASSSRDLVPQF
>NA|TRBJ2-7|TRBD1|TRBV29-1
TGCAGCGTGGGGGGACAGGGCTCCTACGAGCAGTACTTC
CSVGGQGSYEQYF
>NA|TRBJ2-1|TRBD2|TRBV6-5
TGTGCCAGCACCCCAGGGCGGGGGGCTTTTAGTGAGCAGTTCTTC
CASTPGRGAFSEQFF
>NA|TRBJ2-1|NA|TRBV5-6
TGTGCCAGCACCCATTCAGGGGGGAAGTTTTACAATGAGCAGTTCTTC
CASTHSGGKFYNEQFF
>NA|TRBJ2-3|NA|TRBV7-3
TGTGCCAGCAGCTTAGCGGGGGCGGGAGATACGCAGTATTTT
CASSLAGAGDTQYF
>NA|TRBJ1-4|TRBD1|TRBV30
TGTGCCTGGAGTCCGGGACAGGGGTCAACTAATGAAAAACTGTTTTTT
CAWSPGQGSTNEKLFF
>NA|TRBJ2-1|NA|TRBV5-1
TGCGCCAGCAGCCTGGGCGCAGGATACAATGAGCAGTTCTTC
CASSLGAGYNEQFF
>NA|TRBJ1-5|TRBD1|TRBV19
TGTGCCAGTAGAGCCCCGGGCGGGACAGGTGGATCGGATCAGCCCCAGCATTTT
CASRAPGGTGGSDQPQHF
>few|TRBJ2-3|TRBD1|TRBV7-2
TGTGCCAGCAGCCTAGGACAGGTCGGGAATACGCAGTATTTT
CASSLGQVGNTQYF
>once|TRBJ1-6|NA|TRBV15
TGTGCCACCAGTCCCAGCTCCTATAATTCACCCCTCCACTTT
CATSPSSYNSPLHF
>NA|TRBJ1-1|TRBD1|TRBV5-8
TGTGCCAGCAGCTTGGGGACAGGGGGCACTGAAGCTTTCTTT
CASSLGTGGTEAFF
>NA|TRBJ2-2|NA|TRBV11-3
TGTGCCAGCAGCCTCACGGGTGCGAACACCGGGGAGCTGTTTTTT
CASSLTGANTGELFF
>NA|TRBJ2-3|TRBD2|TRBV30
TGTGCCTGGGGTAACCTAGCGGGGGATACGCAGTATTTT
CAWGNLAGDTQYF
>NA|TRBJ1-1|NA|TRBV6-6
TGTGCCAGCAGTCTCGGAGGAAACTTGATCACTGAAGCTTTCTTT
CASSLGGNLITEAFF
>NA|TRBJ1-2|NA|TRBV18
TGTGCCAGCTCAGGTCGGACAGTTGATAGGAGCTACACCTTC
CASSGRTVDRSYTF
>NA|TRBJ1-1|NA|TRBV30
TGTGCCTGGACGGGGGAGAGAACTGAAGCTTTCTTT
CAWTGERTEAFF
>NA|TRBJ2-5|NA|TRBV30
TGTGCCTGGAGTGTAGGGGGGGCAACAGAGACCCAGTACTTC
CAWSVGGATETQYF
>NA|TRBJ1-2|NA|TRBV30
TGTGCCTGGAGGTCTGGACAGCCCGGCGACTATGGCTACACCTTC
CAWRSGQPGDYGYTF